A selection of T cell receptor beta chains follows, all from one sample in a study of cytomegalovirus exposure and HLA in healthy donors. Sequencing was performed with immunoSEQ multiplex PCR; in TCRdb, only in-frame clones are kept and a portion is missing. The table records some 150,000 clones, about 83% of them present only once. Specimen: PBMCs. Source of these receptors: a woman aged 25 to 45 in good health and CMV-seronegative. Both conserved end residues are trimmed from each CDR3. The order of the fields is V gene, J gene, CDR3 protein.

>TRBV27|TRBJ1-1
ASSFGTDNTEAF
>TRBV5-4|TRBJ1-3
ASSAGQGAVGNTIY
>TRBV4-1|TRBJ2-2
ASSHQGKKNTGELF
>TRBV11-2|TRBJ1-2
ASSSGWRPRDYGYT
>TRBV2|TRBJ1-6
ASRGRDSPLH
>TRBV11-3|TRBJ1-2
ASSSQRGTGGNYGYT
>TRBV28|TRBJ1-2
ASVRGGGYGYT
>TRBV5-1|TRBJ2-1
ASSLVTGSYNEQF
>TRBV27|TRBJ2-6
ASSPLRASGANVLT
>TRBV19|TRBJ2-7
ASSMGEGYEQY
>TRBV7-8|TRBJ2-1
ASSLARGGQF
>TRBV28|TRBJ2-7
ASSYGGQATYEQY
>TRBV29-1|TRBJ2-5
SACRQVETQY
>TRBV28|TRBJ1-4
ATQLPGTGEKLF
>TRBV5-1|TRBJ2-1
ASSSQAHEQF
>TRBV28|TRBJ1-2
ASSLGQGPLYGYT
>TRBV6-5|TRBJ2-7
ASSPGLAGYEQY
>TRBV6-6|TRBJ1-2
ASSYPGQGNYGYT
>TRBV28|TRBJ2-3
ASSYQMADTQY
>TRBV7-8|TRBJ2-2
ASSPGLAGVGELF
>TRBV5-4|TRBJ2-7
ASSLQGATYEQY
>TRBV7-2|TRBJ2-2
ASSRNTWGGPGELF
>TRBV5-1|TRBJ2-7
ASSLAWTSGSYEQY
>TRBV28|TRBJ2-7
ARVYRDPGTLRRDYEQY
>TRBV5-4|TRBJ2-1
ASSSVGGRRNEQF
>TRBV10-2|TRBJ2-7
ASSESWGPYEQY
>TRBV10-3|TRBJ1-4
AISAVKGVSNEKLF
>TRBV30|TRBJ2-7
AWSGEGYEQY
>TRBV28|TRBJ2-1
ASGLIAGRASMKQF
>TRBV28|TRBJ2-7
ASSFLVGEQY
>TRBV5-1|TRBJ2-7
ASSLVGGHSYEQY
>TRBV5-1|TRBJ2-1
ASTDLGQGANEQF
>TRBV5-1|TRBJ1-1
ASSSQGYEAF
>TRBV6-5|TRBJ1-2
ASSLTGLPNYGYT
>TRBV6-1|TRBJ1-1
ASSEAGMNTEAF
>TRBV7-9|TRBJ1-5
ASSSGQGHQPQH
>TRBV19|TRBJ1-2
ASRTGFTNYGYT
>TRBV19|TRBJ1-4
ASSIGTPWEKLF
>TRBV4-3|TRBJ1-6
ASSQAGPRGQGNSPLH
>TRBV19|TRBJ2-5
ASSIVGGFRETQY
>TRBV27|TRBJ2-1
ASSFAGGLYNEQF
>TRBV6-5|TRBJ1-2
ASSYSGRNYGYT
>TRBV4-3|TRBJ2-7
ASSQDPRGGEQY
>TRBV5-1|TRBJ2-1
ASSFPLENEQF
>TRBV6-1|TRBJ2-3
ASSESLAGGTDTQY
>TRBV5-1|TRBJ2-1
ASSLAGSLADYNEQF
>TRBV5-5|TRBJ2-7
ASSSSDYEQY